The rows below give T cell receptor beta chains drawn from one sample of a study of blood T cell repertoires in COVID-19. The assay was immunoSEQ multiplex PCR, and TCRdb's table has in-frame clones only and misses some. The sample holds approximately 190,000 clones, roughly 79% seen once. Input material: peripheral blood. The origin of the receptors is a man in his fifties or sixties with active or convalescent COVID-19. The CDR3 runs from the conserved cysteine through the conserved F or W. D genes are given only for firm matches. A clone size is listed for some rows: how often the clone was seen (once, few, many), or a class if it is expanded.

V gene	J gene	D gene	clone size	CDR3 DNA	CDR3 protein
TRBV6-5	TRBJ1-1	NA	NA	TGTGCCAGCAATTGGGGCAACACTGAAGCTTTCTTT	CASNWGNTEAFF
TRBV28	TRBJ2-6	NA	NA	TGTGCCAGCAGTTTCTCCCTTGGGGCCAACGTCCTGACTTTC	CASSFSLGANVLTF
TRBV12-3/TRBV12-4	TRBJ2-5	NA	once	TGTGCCAGCAGTCTGTTAGAAGAGACCCAGTACTTC	CASSLLEETQYF
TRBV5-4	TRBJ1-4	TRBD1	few	TGTGCCAGCAGCTCCACAGGGGGTGAAAAACTGTTTTTT	CASSSTGGEKLFF
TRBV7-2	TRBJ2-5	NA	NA	TGTGCCAGCAGCTCCCGGGACACCGAAGAGACCCAGTACTTC	CASSSRDTEETQYF
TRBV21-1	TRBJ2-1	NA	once	TGTGCCAGCATCCAAAATGAGCAGTTCTTC	CASIQNEQFF
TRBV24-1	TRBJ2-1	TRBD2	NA	TGTGCCACCAGTGAATCTCCCTCTACTAGCGGGAGGTCAAATGAGCAGTTCTTC	CATSESPSTSGRSNEQFF
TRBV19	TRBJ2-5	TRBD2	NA	TGTGCCAGTAGTATAGTAGCGGGAATAAAAGAGACCCAGTACTTC	CASSIVAGIKETQYF
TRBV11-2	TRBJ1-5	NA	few	TGTGCCAGCAGCCTACAGGGCAATCAGCCCCAGCATTTT	CASSLQGNQPQHF
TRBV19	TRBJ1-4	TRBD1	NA	TGTGCCAGTAGTATAGGACAGGGAAATGAAAAACTGTTTTTT	CASSIGQGNEKLFF